This TCR beta chain was profiled in a study of cytomegalovirus exposure and HLA in healthy donors. Across the study: The 100 to 150 validation repertoires, a later analysis reported, used the same platform as the 550 to 700 repertoires from the first cohort. Study-wide results and limits: Researchers reported that a few CMV-associated chains were confirmed in vitro as CMV antigen-specific. Cytomegalovirus association was assigned to some 160 TCR beta chains. Most sequenced TCRs were rare (though some public TCRs occurred in many donors).

TCRdb's table, derived via immunoSEQ multiplex PCR, lists solely in-frame clones and lacks some. Of over 200,000 clones in the sample, around 90% are singletons; the top ten hold 2% to 2.5%. Turning to this clone: Its antigen is unknown.

Sequencing was done on a sample of PBMCs. This sequence originates from a young woman in good health and CMV-seropositive.

CDR3 sequence reads: CASSIAYQSRVGMNTEAFF. The CDR3 nucleotides read TGTGCCAGTAGTATCGCTTACCAATCCAGGGTAGGGATGAACACTGAAGCTTTCTTT. The chain employs TRBV19 and TRBJ1-1; tentatively, D is TRBD1 (5 bases). Germline V gives CDR1 LNHDA, CDR2 SQIVND (reference sequence). The ends were cut back, 3 bases at V and 0 bases at J, with 23 bases in the middle. The CDR3 covers 19 residues.